The clone carrying this TCR beta chain has just a few counts. The CDR3 runs to 14 residues. Per the germline V gene, CDR1 is SGHTA and CDR2 is FQGNSA. The V and J ends lost 5 bases and 4 bases respectively, with 15 bases between them. This sample was taken from a study of blood T cell repertoires in COVID-19. Study summary: Sources were T cells, B-cell-depleted T cells, or PBMCs; the material itself was cDNA or gDNA.

In the authors' methods: Reference gene primer amplification gave nucleated cell count estimates. The protocol was immunoSEQ multiplex PCR, while the TCRdb copy is restricted to in-frame clones and leaves out a portion. V, J and clone size derive from that table, while D and trimming were established from the DNA sequence. The sample holds 270,000 or so clones, 83% seen once. Sequencing was carried out using peripheral blood. This clonotype was sampled from a woman between 50 and 59 years old who had recovered from COVID-19. The V call is TRBV7-2, the J call TRBJ2-7; D is possibly TRBD2 (6 bases). CDR3 sequence: CASSPSPGVYEQYF. In nucleotides, the CDR3 is TGTGCCAGCAGCCCCTCCCCGGGGGTATACGAGCAGTACTTC.